Each of the 4 T cell receptor beta chains below was sequenced from the same sample in a study of CD8+ T cells in alopecia areata (dated 2018 in TCRdb). Receptor libraries were prepared by the immunoSEQ multiplex PCR assay. For TCR sequencing, RNA was extracted from every sample and reverse transcribed into cDNA to serve as template. The table was pulled from immuneACCESS by TCRdb, which kept in-frame rearrangements only. Such tables lose some clones; where checked, under half of the loss comes from unresolved V genes, and the rest has no known cause. The sample profile shows 150,000 to 160,000 clones; under 60% of them were found once. The top ten clonotypes cover 19% of the sample. The sample's time point, from its label and the paper: baseline before oral tofacitinib. Sample: CD8+ T cells sorted from blood, taken at week 0. The receptors were sampled from a human donor with alopecia areata.

This sequence joins TRBV5-6 and TRBJ2-4; D is ambiguous. CDR3 size: 14 residues. Trimming removed 0 bases at V and 0 bases at J, with 4 bases between. Germline V lookup: CDR1 SGHDT, CDR2 YYEEEE. CDR3 residues: CASSLGVAKNIQYF. As DNA, the CDR3 is TGTGCCAGCAGCTTGGGGGTAGCCAAAAACATTCAGTACTTC. The full variable domain, in which reference TRBV5-6 and TRBJ2-4 provide the parts outside the CDR3, is DAGVTQSPTHLIKTRGQQVTLRCSPKSGHDTVSWYQQALGQGPQFIFQYYEEEERQRGNFPDRFSGHQFPNYSSELNVNALLLGDSALYLCASSLGVAKNIQYFGAGTRLSVL.

CDR3 sequence (DNA): TGCAGCGTGCTGACAGAGTCTAACTATGGCTACACCTTC. It is translated as CSVLTESNYGYTF. This rearrangement joins TRBV29-1 to TRBJ1-2, with D possibly being TRBD1 (5 bases). The CDR3 covers 13 residues. V gave up 6 bases and J gave up 0 bases, with 11 bases separating them. Germline lookup yields CDR1 SQVTM and CDR2 ANQGSEA.

The gene calls are TRBV12-5 and TRBJ2-1, with 12 nucleotides matching TRBD2. Germline CDR1 is LGHNT and CDR2 is FRNRAP. J was trimmed by 9 bases and V by 4 bases; bases with no gene match: 4. This CDR3 comprises 14 residues. DNA for the CDR3: TGTGCTAGTGGTTCTAGCGGGGGGGCCGGTGAGCAGTTCTTC. The encoded protein is CASGSSGGAGEQFF.

The rearrangement links TRBV4-3 to TRBJ2-6; the D gene is possibly TRBD1 (6 bases). Deletions cut 4 bases from V and 4 bases from J, with 11 bases between. Germline V gene sequence: CDR1 LGHNA, CDR2 YSLEER. The CDR3 is made up of 15 amino acids. The CDR3 loop reads CASSRAQGGANVLTF. The CDR3 DNA follows: TGCGCCAGCAGCCGAGCCCAGGGGGGGGCCAACGTCCTGACTTTC.